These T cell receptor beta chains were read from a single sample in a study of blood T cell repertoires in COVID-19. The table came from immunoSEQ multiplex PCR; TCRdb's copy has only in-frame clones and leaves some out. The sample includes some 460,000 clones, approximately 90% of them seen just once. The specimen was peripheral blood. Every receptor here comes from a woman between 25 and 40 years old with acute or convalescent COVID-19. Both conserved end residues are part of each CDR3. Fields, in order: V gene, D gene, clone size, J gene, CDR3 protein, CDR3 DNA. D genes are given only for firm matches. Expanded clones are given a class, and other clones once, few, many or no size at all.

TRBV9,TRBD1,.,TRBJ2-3,CASTATGGSTDTQYF,TGTGCCAGCACCGCGACAGGGGGGAGCACAGATACGCAGTATTTT
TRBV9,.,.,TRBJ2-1,CASSVGASQVYNEQFF,TGTGCCAGCAGCGTAGGAGCTAGCCAAGTCTACAATGAGCAGTTCTTC
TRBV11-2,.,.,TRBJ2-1,CASSLVQDFEQFF,TGTGCCAGCAGCTTAGTACAGGATTTTGAGCAGTTCTTC
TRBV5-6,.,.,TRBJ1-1,CASSLRGTEAFF,TGTGCCAGCAGCTTGAGGGGAACTGAAGCTTTCTTT
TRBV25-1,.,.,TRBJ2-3,CASSDTRADTQYF,TGTGCCAGCAGTGATACGAGGGCAGATACGCAGTATTTT
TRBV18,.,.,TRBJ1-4,CASFTGSPGATEKLFF,TGTGCCAGCTTCACCGGCAGTCCAGGGGCAACCGAAAAACTGTTTTTT
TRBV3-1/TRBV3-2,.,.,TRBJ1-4,CASSLRGGSVEKLFF,TGTGCCAGCAGCCTCCGCGGGGGGTCTGTTGAAAAACTGTTTTTT
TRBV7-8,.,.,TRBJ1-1,CASIKWRDTEAFF,TGTGCCAGCATCAAATGGAGGGACACTGAAGCTTTCTTT
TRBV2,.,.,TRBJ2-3,CASSERTDFYSTDTQYF,TGTGCCAGCAGTGAAAGGACAGACTTTTATAGCACAGATACGCAGTATTTT
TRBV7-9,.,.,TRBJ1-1,CASSLMLAAEAFF,TGTGCCAGCAGCTTAATGCTGGCGGCTGAAGCTTTCTTT
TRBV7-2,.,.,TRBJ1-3,CASTSGVGNTIYF,TGTGCCAGCACCTCGGGGGTTGGAAACACCATATATTTT
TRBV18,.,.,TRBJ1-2,CASSPQVTLRDTF,TGTGCCAGCTCACCACAGGTGACTTTAAGAGACACCTTC
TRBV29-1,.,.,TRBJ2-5,CSVEYRTETQYF,TGCAGCGTTGAATATAGGACTGAGACCCAGTACTTC
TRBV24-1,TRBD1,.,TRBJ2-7,CATSDGQGTLNEQYF,TGTGCCACCAGTGACGGACAGGGGACCCTCAACGAGCAGTACTTC
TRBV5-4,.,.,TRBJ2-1,CASTSLDRLNEQFF,TGTGCCAGCACCAGCCTAGACAGGCTCAATGAGCAGTTCTTC
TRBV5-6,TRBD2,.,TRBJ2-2,CASSFGTSGANTGELFF,TGTGCCAGCAGCTTCGGGACTAGCGGGGCGAACACCGGGGAGCTGTTTTTT
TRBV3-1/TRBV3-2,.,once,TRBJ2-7,CASSPPGHPEQYF,TGTGCCAGCAGCCCGCCCGGACATCCCGAGCAGTACTTC
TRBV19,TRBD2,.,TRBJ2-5,CASSPSGGARETQYF,TGTGCCAGTAGCCCTAGCGGGGGGGCTAGAGAGACCCAGTACTTC
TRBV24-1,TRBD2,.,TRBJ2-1,CATSDPGLAGRSYNEQFF,TGTGCCACCAGTGACCCGGGACTAGCGGGGCGCTCCTACAATGAGCAGTTCTTC
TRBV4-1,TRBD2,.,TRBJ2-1,CASSQDESGGYNEQFF,TGCGCCAGCAGCCAAGATGAAAGCGGGGGTTACAATGAGCAGTTCTTC
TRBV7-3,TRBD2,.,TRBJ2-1,CASSVSGGIYNEQFF,TGTGCCAGCAGCGTAAGCGGGGGGATCTACAATGAGCAGTTCTTC
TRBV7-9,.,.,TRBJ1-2,CASSNRQADYGYTF,TGTGCCAGCAGCAATCGACAGGCCGACTATGGCTACACCTTC